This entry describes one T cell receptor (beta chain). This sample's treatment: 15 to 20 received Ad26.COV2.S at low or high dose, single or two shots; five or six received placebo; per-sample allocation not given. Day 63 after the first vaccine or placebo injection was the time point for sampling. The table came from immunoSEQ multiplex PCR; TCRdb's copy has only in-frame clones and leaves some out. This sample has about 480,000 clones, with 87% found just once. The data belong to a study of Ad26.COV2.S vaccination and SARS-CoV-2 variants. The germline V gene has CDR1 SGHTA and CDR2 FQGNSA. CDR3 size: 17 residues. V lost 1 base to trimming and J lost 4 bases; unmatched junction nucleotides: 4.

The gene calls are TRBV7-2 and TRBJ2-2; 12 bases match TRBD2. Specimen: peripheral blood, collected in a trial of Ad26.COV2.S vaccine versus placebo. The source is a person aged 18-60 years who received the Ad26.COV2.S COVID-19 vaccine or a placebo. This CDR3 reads CASSLERLAGVTGELFF. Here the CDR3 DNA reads TGTGCCAGCAGCTTAGAACGACTAGCGGGAGTCACCGGGGAGCTGTTTTTT.